The 16 T cell receptor beta chains below all came from one sample that was sequenced in a study of cytomegalovirus exposure and HLA in healthy donors. Vbeta (60) and Jbeta (13) primers were used in the PCR. Produced via immunoSEQ multiplex PCR; TCRdb's table is partial and in-frame only. Seen here are about 150,000 clones, approximately 70% observed once, and the top ten hold roughly 2%. Sequenced: PBMCs. These receptors all come from a woman between 55 and 75 years old in good health and CMV-seropositive.

CDR3 sequence: CASSWTGEGYTF. The DNA of the CDR3 is TGTGCCAGCAGTTGGACAGGGGAGGGCTACACCTTC. V gene TRBV28 combines with J gene TRBJ1-2; TRBD1 matches 9 bases. V shed 4 bases, J shed 8 bases, and the junction held 2 bases outside the gene matches. Per the germline V gene, CDR1 is MDHEN and CDR2 is SYDVKM. The CDR3 runs 12 residues.

The table lists this clone with a few counts. V is TRBV29-1 and J is TRBJ2-3; the match to TRBD2 covers 10 bases. The germline V gene has CDR1 SQVTM and CDR2 ANQGSEA. The V gene end was trimmed by 7 bases and the J gene end by 4 bases; junction bases not matched to a gene: 11. The CDR3 has 15 residues. This CDR3 is CSAGILAGSPDTQYF. The CDR3 DNA is TGCAGCGCTGGGATACTAGCGGGATCCCCAGATACGCAGTATTTT.

This clone was recorded only once. The same CDR3 can be traced to other DNA sequences in this sample. The chain couples TRBV27 to TRBJ1-1; 11 bases agree with TRBD1. V dropped 4 bases and J dropped 5; count of bases not matched to a gene: 6. The CDR3 consists of 15 residues. Germline V lookup: CDR1 MNHEY, CDR2 SMNVEV (reference sequence). Written as DNA, the CDR3 is TGTGCCAGCAGTTCCGGACAGGGGGCGAGGACTGAAGCTTTCTTT. Translated: CASSSGQGARTEAFF.

The chain is built from TRBV7-3 and TRBJ2-3; 8 bases are a match to TRBD2. This CDR3 region has 15 residues. Per the germline V gene, CDR1 is SGHTA and CDR2 is FQGTGA. The trim removed 5 bases at V and 2 bases at J, leaving 6 bases unmatched. CDR3 sequence: CASSSTSGDTDTQYF. CDR3 nucleotides: TGTGCCAGCAGCAGCACTAGCGGTGACACAGATACGCAGTATTTT.

The V call is TRBV2, the J call TRBJ1-4; TRBD1 is a possible D gene (6 bases). V lost 10 bases and J 7 bases, leaving 19 bases between the germline ends. Germline CDR1 SNHLY, CDR2 FYNNEI. CDR3 length: 14 amino acids. The CDR3 DNA is TGTGCCACCCTAGGGGGGGACGGGGGTGAAAAACTGTTTTTT. This gives the protein CATLGGDGGEKLFF.

In regard to this clone: This sample includes further DNA sequences coding for the same CDR3. This chain connects TRBV18 to TRBJ1-2; no reliable D call. The CDR3 is 13 amino acids. Trimming left V 2 bases short and J 3 bases short, with 7 bases between. Germline CDR1 is KGHSH and CDR2 is LQKENI. The CDR3 spells CASSPEGYYGYTF. CDR3 DNA sequence: TGTGCCAGCTCACCAGAGGGCTACTATGGCTACACCTTC.

The rearrangement joins TRBV6-1 to TRBJ2-7; 9 bases are a match to TRBD2. The CDR3 is 15 amino acids. Trimming removed 7 bases from V and 2 bases from J; junction bases left unmatched: 9. Germline V gives CDR1 MNHNS, CDR2 SASEGT. The CDR3 DNA reads as TGTGCCAGCATCCGAAGACTAGCGGAGGCCTACGAGCAGTACTTC. Encoded protein: CASIRRLAEAYEQYF.

The rearrangement joins TRBV5-1 to TRBJ2-5, with 7 bases fitting TRBD1. With V trimmed by 5 bases and J by 2 bases, 6 bases remained unmatched. The CDR3 covers 14 residues. Per the germline V gene, CDR1 is SGHRS and CDR2 is YFSETQ. CDR3 coding DNA: TGCGCCAGCAGGAAAGGGGGCGGTCAAGAGACCCAGTACTTC. Protein product: CASRKGGGQETQYF.

This clone was detected only a few times. The chain combines TRBV11-2 with TRBJ2-5; 12 bases map to TRBD1. The CDR3 length is 15 residues. Germline assignment: CDR1 SGHAT and CDR2 FQNNGV. The V segment lost 4 bases and the J segment 4 bases; nucleotides outside the gene matches: 4. The CDR3 nucleotides are TGTGCCAGCAGCTGGGGACAGGGGGCCGGAGAGACCCAGTACTTC. It specifies CASSWGQGAGETQYF. The complete variable domain, with remaining parts taken from reference TRBV11-2 and TRBJ2-5, reads EAGVAQSPRYKIIEKRQSVAFWCNPISGHATLYWYQQILGQGPKLLIQFQNNGVVDDSQLPKDRFSAERLKGVDSTLKIQPAKLEDSAVYLCASSWGQGAGETQYFGPGTRLLVL.

This chain uses TRBV5-4 with TRBJ2-3; 9 nucleotides align to TRBD1. The germline gives CDR1 SGHNT, CDR2 YYREEE (reference sequence). This CDR3 has 15 amino acids. Trimming took 3 bases from V and 2 from J; bases not matched to a gene: 4. The CDR3 loop reads CASSSGTGLTDTQYF. The DNA for the CDR3 is TGTGCCAGCAGCTCCGGGACAGGGCTCACAGATACGCAGTATTTT.

The J gene is TRBJ2-7, the V gene TRBV28, with 9 bases matching TRBD1. This CDR3 region has 16 residues. Germline lookup yields CDR1 MDHEN and CDR2 SYDVKM. Trimming removed 5 bases from V and 1 base from J; junction bases left unmatched: 9. CDR3 sequence reads: CASSPPGQGASYEQYF. In DNA form, the CDR3 reads TGTGCCAGCAGTCCGCCGGGACAGGGCGCTTCCTACGAGCAGTACTTC.

The chain recombines TRBV2 with TRBJ2-1; D remains unclear. V shed 6 bases and J shed 1 base, with 10 bases lying between them. CDR1 is SNHLY, CDR2 FYNNEI, per germline. This CDR3 spans 14 amino acids. The CDR3 loop reads CASRELSSYNEQFF. Written as DNA, the CDR3 is TGTGCCAGCAGGGAGCTATCTTCCTACAATGAGCAGTTCTTC.

The CDR3 nucleotides are TGTGCCAGCAGTCAGCGGGAGTACGTCACAGATACGCAGTATTTT. Amino acids: CASSQREYVTDTQYF. The rearrangement links TRBV27 to TRBJ2-3, with 8 positions matching TRBD2. Germline V gives CDR1 MNHEY, CDR2 SMNVEV (reference sequence). CDR3 length equals 15 residues. Unmatched junction bases numbered 6, after V lost 5 bases and J lost 2 bases.

The chain employs TRBV30 and TRBJ1-1, with D hard to call. The CDR3 is 13 residues long. Germline V gene sequence: CDR1 GTSNPN, CDR2 SVGIG (reference sequence). Trimming shortened V by 5 bases and J by 1 base, and 11 bases separated the two germline ends. In DNA, the CDR3 is TGTGCCTGGGGAGTCACGCGGAACACTGAAGCTTTCTTT. Translation gives CAWGVTRNTEAFF. Based on the CDR3 plus reference TRBV30 and TRBJ1-1, the full variable domain is SQTIHQWPATLVQPVGSPLSLECTVEGTSNPNLYWYRQAAGRGLQLLFYSVGIGQISSEVPQNLSASRPQDRQFILSSKKLLLSDSGFYLCAWGVTRNTEAFFGQGTRLTVV.

This chain joins TRBV4-1 and TRBJ2-5, with D possibly matching TRBD2 (6 bases). CDR1 and CDR2 from the germline V gene are MGHRA and YSYEKL. There are 15 residues in the CDR3. Trimming stripped 1 base from V and 5 bases from J, with 14 bases between. CDR3 DNA: TGCGCCAGCAGCCAAGTGAGCGCGGGAAAGGAGACCCAGTACTTC. Amino acid sequence: CASSQVSAGKETQYF.

This clone was observed a single time. This rearrangement joins TRBV28 to TRBJ2-7; D call uncertain. CDR3 length: 11 residues. The V gene's germline CDR1 is MDHEN and CDR2 SYDVKM. V was pared by 4 bases and J by 11 bases, with 12 bases between. In nucleotides, the CDR3 is TGTGCCAGCAGTTCCCCGGGTTCCAAGTACTTC. Protein: CASSSPGSKYF.